Listed below are T cell receptor beta chains from one sample, sequenced in a study of cytomegalovirus exposure and HLA in healthy donors. The table came from immunoSEQ multiplex PCR; TCRdb's copy has only in-frame clones and leaves some out. Its table lists about 74,000 clones. The sample comprised PBMCs. The receptors were gathered from a female donor in good health and CMV-seropositive. Both conserved end residues are part of each CDR3. The D gene is left open where the match is weak.

v_gene	j_gene	d_gene	CDR3aa	CDR3nt
TRBV28	TRBJ1-3	.	CASSSKGAGNTIYF	TGTGCCAGCAGTAGTAAAGGGGCTGGAAACACCATATATTTT
TRBV11-2	TRBJ1-1	TRBD1	CASSPRDRENTEAFF	TGTGCCAGCAGCCCCCGGGACAGAGAGAACACTGAAGCTTTCTTT
TRBV12-5	TRBJ2-1	.	CASGVGGSYNEQFF	TGTGCTAGTGGAGTTGGGGGGTCCTACAATGAGCAGTTCTTC
TRBV4-3	TRBJ2-4	.	CASSQDGRGGNIQYF	TGCGCCAGCAGCCAAGATGGTAGGGGGGGAAACATTCAGTACTTC
TRBV7-2	TRBJ2-2	.	CASSLRQDTGELFF	TGTGCCAGCAGCTTAAGACAGGACACCGGGGAGCTGTTTTTT
TRBV7-9	TRBJ2-3	TRBD2	CASSPRSGSTDTQYF	TGTGCCAGCAGCCCCCGTAGCGGGAGCACAGATACGCAGTATTTT
TRBV4-2	TRBJ1-4	.	CASSQGTGSKGEKLFF	TGTGCCAGCAGCCAAGGAACAGGATCAAAGGGGGAAAAACTGTTTTTT
TRBV4-3	TRBJ1-5	.	CASSQDRQRNQPQHF	TGCGCCAGCAGCCAAGACAGACAGCGCAATCAGCCCCAGCATTTT
TRBV6-5	TRBJ2-7	.	CASSYGRNYEQYF	TGTGCCAGCAGTTACGGGCGCAACTACGAGCAGTACTTC
TRBV6-6	TRBJ1-6	.	CASSSEEWGGALHF	TGTGCCAGCAGTTCTGAGGAGTGGGGGGGGGCCCTCCACTTT
TRBV7-9	TRBJ1-1	TRBD1	CASSVRQGEAFF	TGTGCCAGCAGCGTCAGACAGGGTGAAGCTTTCTTT
TRBV6-1	TRBJ2-7	.	CASSLTGVPLYEQYF	TGTGCCAGCAGCCTCACCGGGGTCCCCCTCTACGAGCAGTACTTC
TRBV7-9	TRBJ2-5	TRBD2	CASSTGLVGIETQYF	TGTGCCAGCAGCACGGGACTAGTAGGAATAGAGACCCAGTACTTC
TRBV15	TRBJ1-2	.	CATSRDQGGYTF	TGTGCCACCAGCAGAGATCAGGGAGGCTACACCTTC